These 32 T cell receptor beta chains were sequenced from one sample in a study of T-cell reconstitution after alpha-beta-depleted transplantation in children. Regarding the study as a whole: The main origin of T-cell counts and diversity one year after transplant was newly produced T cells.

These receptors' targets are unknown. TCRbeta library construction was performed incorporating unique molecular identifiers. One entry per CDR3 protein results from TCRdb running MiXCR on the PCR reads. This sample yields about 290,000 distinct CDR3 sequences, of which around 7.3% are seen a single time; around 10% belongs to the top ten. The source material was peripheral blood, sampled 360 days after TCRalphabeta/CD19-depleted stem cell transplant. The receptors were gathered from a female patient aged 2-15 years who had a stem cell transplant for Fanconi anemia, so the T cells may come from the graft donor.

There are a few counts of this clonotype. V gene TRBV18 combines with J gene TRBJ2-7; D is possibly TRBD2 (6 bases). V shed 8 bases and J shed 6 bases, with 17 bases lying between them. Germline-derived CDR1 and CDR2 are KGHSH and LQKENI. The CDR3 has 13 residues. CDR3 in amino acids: CASAKGAGSEQYV. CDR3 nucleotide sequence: TGTGCCAGCGCGAAGGGCGCGGGGAGCGAGCAGTACGTC.

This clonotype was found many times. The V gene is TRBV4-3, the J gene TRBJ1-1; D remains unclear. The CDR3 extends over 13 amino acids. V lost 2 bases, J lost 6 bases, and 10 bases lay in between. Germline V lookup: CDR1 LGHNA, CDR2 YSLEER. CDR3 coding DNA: TGCGCCAGCAGCCAAACGCGGAGCGCTGAAGCTTTCTTT. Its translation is CASSQTRSAEAFF.

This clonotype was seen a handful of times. The CDR3 DNA reads TGTGCCAGCAGTTACATGGGACAGGGAAATCAGCCCCAGCATTTT. Encoded protein: CASSYMGQGNQPQHF. The gene calls are TRBV6-5 and TRBJ1-5; TRBD1 agrees at 9 bases. Per germline, CDR1 MNHEY and CDR2 SVGAGI. V shed 2 bases, J shed 4 bases, and the junction held 3 bases outside the gene matches. The CDR3 covers 15 residues.

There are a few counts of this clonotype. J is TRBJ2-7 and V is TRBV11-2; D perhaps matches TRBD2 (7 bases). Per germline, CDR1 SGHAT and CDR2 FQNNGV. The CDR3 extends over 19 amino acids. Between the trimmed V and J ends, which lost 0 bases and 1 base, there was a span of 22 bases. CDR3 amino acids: CASSLDRRVLRGGSYEQYF. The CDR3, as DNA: TGTGCCAGCAGCTTAGATCGGCGGGTGCTGAGGGGGGGATCCTACGAGCAGTACTTC.

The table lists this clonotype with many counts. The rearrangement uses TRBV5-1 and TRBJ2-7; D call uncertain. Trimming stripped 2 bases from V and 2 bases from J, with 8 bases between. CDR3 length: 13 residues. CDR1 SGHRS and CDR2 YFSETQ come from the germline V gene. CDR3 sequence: CASSFGSTYEQYF. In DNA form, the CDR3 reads TGCGCCAGCAGCTTCGGCAGCACCTACGAGCAGTACTTC.

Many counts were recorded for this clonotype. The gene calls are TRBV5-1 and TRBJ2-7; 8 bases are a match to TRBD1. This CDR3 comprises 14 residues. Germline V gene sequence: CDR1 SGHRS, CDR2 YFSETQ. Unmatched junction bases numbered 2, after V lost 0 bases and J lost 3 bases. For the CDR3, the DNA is TGCGCCAGCAGCTTGGGGGGACAGGTCTACGAGCAGTACTTC. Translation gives CASSLGGQVYEQYF.

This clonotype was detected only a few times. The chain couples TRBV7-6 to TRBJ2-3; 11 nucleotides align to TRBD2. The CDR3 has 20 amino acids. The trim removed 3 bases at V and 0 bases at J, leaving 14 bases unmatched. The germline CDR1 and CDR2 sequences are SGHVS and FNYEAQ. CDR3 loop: CASSLGPPSGGPASTDTQYF. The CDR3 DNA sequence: TGTGCCAGCAGCTTGGGTCCCCCTAGCGGGGGGCCGGCTAGCACAGATACGCAGTATTTT.

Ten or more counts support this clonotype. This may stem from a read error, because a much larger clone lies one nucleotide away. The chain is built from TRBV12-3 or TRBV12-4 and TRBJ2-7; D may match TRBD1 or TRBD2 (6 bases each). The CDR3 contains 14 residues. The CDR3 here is CASSLTGLRRERYF. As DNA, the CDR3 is TGTGCCAGCAGTTTAACAGGGTTACGTCGGGAGCGGTACTTC.

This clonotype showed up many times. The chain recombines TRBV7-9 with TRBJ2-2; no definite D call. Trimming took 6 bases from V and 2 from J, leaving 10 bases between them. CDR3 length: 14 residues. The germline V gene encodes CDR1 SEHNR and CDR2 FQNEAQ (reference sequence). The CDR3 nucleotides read TGTGCCAGCAGTTGGACGGCTAACACCGGGGAGCTGTTTTTT. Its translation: CASSWTANTGELFF.

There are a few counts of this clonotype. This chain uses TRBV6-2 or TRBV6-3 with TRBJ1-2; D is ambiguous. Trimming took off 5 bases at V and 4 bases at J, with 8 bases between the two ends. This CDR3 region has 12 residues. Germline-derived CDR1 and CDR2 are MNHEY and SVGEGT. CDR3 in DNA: TGTGCCAGCAGTCATATGATCTATGGCTACACCTTC. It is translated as CASSHMIYGYTF.

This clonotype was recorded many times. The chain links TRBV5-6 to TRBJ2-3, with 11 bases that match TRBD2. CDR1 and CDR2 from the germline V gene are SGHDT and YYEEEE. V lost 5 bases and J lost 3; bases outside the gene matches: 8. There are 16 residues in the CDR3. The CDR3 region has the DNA TGTGCCAGCAGACCCACTAGCGGGGGAACGACAGATACGCAGTATTTT. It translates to CASRPTSGGTTDTQYF.

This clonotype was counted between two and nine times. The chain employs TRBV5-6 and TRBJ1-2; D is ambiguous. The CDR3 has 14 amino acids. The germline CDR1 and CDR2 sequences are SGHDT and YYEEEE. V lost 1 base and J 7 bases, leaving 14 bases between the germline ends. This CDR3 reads CASSLRFLETGYTF. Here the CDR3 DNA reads TGTGCCAGCAGCTTGAGGTTTTTAGAAACTGGCTACACCTTC.

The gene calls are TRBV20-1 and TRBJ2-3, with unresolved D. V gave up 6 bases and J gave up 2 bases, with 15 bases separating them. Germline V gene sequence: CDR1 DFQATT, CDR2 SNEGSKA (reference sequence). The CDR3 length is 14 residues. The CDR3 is CSAQIGPATDTQYF. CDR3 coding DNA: TGCAGTGCCCAGATTGGACCAGCCACAGATACGCAGTATTTT.

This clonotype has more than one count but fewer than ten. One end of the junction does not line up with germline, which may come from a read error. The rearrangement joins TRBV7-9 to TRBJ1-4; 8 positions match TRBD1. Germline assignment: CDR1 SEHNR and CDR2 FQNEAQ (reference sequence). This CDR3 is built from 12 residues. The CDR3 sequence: CASSLIRGQTYF. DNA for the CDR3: TGTGCCAGCAGCCTAATCAGGGGGCAGACATATTTT.

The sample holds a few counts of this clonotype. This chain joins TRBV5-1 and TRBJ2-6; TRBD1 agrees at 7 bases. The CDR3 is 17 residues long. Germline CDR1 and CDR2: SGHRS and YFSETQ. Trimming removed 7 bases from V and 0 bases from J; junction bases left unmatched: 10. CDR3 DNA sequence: TGCGCCAGCGGCCGCCTAGGGGGCCCCTCTGGGGCCAACGTCCTGACTTTC. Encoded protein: CASGRLGGPSGANVLTF.

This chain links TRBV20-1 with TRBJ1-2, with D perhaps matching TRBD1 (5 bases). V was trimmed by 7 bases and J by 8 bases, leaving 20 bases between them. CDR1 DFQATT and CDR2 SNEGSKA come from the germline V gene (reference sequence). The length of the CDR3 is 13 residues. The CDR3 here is CSGENGGKGGYTF. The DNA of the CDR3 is TGCAGTGGGGAGAACGGAGGCAAGGGGGGCTACACCTTC.

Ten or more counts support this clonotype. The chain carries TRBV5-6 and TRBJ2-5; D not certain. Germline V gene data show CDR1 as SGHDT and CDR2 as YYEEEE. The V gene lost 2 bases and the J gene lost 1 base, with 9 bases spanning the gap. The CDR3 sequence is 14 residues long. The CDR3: CASSFDTIQETQYF. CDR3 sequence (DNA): TGTGCCAGCAGCTTTGACACCATCCAAGAGACCCAGTACTTC. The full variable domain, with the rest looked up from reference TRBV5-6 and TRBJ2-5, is DAGVTQSPTHLIKTRGQQVTLRCSPKSGHDTVSWYQQALGQGPQFIFQYYEEEERQRGNFPDRFSGHQFPNYSSELNVNALLLGDSALYLCASSFDTIQETQYFGPGTRLLVL.

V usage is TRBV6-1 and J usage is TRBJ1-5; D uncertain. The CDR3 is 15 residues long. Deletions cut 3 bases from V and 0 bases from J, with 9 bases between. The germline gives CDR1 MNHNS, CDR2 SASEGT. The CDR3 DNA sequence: TGTGCCAGCAGTGAGAAATCCTATAGCAATCAGCCCCAGCATTTT. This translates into CASSEKSYSNQPQHF.

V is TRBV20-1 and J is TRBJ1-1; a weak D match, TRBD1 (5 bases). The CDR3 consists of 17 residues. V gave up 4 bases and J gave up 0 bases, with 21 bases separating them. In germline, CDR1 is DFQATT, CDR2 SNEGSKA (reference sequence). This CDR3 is CSATLTGGFLMNTEAFF. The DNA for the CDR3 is TGCAGTGCTACTTTAACAGGTGGCTTCCTCATGAACACTGAAGCTTTCTTT.

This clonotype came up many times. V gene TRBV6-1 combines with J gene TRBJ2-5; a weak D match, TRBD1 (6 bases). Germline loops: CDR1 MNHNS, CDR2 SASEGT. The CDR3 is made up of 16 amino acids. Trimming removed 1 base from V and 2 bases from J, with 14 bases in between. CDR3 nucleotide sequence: TGTGCCAGCAGTGAAGGTCCGTACAGGGCGCAAGAGACCCAGTACTTC. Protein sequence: CASSEGPYRAQETQYF.

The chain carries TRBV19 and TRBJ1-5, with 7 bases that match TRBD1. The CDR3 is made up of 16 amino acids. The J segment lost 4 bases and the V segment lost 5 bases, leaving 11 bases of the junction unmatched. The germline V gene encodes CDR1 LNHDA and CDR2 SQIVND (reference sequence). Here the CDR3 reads CASSSTGLGSNQPQHF. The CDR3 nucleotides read TGTGCCAGTAGTTCGACAGGGTTGGGATCAAATCAGCCCCAGCATTTT.

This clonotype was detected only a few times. The CDR3 region is CASSPILGTEAFF. The CDR3 DNA is TGTGCCAGCTCACCAATCCTAGGCACTGAAGCTTTCTTT. The V gene is TRBV18, the J gene TRBJ1-1; D is unresolved. The CDR3 runs 13 residues. Trimming left V 2 bases short and J 4 bases short, with 8 bases between. Germline V gene lookup returns CDR1 KGHSH and CDR2 LQKENI.

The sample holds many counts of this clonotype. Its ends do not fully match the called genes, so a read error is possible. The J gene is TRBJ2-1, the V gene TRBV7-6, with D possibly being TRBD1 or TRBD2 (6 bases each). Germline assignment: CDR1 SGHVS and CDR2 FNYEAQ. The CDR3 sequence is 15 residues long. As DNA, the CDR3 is TGCGCCAGCAGCTTGGACGGGGGCCCCTACAATGAGCAGTTCTTC. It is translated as CASSLDGGPYNEQFF.

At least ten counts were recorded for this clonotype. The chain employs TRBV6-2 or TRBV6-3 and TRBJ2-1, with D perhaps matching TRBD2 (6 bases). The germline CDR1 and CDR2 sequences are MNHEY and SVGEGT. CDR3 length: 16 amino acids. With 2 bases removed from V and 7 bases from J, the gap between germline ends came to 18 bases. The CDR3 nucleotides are TGTGCCAGCAGTTACCGCGGGACCCCTGGGGCGAATGAGCAGTTCTTC. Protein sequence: CASSYRGTPGANEQFF.

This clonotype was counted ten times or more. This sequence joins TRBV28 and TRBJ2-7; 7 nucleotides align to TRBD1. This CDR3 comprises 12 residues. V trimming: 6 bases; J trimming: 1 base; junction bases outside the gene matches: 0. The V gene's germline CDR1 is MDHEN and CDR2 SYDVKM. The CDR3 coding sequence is TGTGCCAGCAGGACAGGGTCCTACGAGCAGTACTTC. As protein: CASRTGSYEQYF.

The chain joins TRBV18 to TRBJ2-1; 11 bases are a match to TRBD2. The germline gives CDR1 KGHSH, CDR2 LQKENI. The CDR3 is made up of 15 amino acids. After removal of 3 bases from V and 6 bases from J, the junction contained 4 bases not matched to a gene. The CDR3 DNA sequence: TGTGCCAGCTCACCCCTAGCGGGAGGAGCCAATGAGCAGTTCTTC. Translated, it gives CASSPLAGGANEQFF.

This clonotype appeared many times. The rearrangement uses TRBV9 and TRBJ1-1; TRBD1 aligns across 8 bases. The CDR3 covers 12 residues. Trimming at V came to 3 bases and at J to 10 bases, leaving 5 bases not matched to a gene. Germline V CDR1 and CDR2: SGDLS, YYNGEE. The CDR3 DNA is TGTGCCAGCAGCGGACTGACAGGGGCAGCTTTCTTT. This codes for CASSGLTGAAFF.

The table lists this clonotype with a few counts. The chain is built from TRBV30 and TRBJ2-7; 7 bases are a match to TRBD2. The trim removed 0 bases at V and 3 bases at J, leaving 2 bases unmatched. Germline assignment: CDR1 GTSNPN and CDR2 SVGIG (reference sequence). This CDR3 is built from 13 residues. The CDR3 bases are TGTGCCTGGAGTGTAGCGGGGTTCTACGAGCAGTACTTC. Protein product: CAWSVAGFYEQYF. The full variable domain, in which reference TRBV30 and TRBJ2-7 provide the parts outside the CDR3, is SQTIHQWPATLVQPVGSPLSLECTVEGTSNPNLYWYRQAAGRGLQLLFYSVGIGQISSEVPQNLSASRPQDRQFILSSKKLLLSDSGFYLCAWSVAGFYEQYFGPGTRLTVT.

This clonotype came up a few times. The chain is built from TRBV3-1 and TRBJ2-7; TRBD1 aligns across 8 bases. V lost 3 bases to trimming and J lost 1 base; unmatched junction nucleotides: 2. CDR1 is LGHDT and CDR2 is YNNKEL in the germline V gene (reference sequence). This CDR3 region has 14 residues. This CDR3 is CASSHWTGSYEQYF. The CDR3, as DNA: TGTGCCAGCAGCCATTGGACAGGGTCCTACGAGCAGTACTTC.

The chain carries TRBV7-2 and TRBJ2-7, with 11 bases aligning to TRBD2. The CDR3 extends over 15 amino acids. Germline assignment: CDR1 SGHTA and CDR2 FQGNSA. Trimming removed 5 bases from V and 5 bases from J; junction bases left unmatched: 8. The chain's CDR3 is CASSPGGGLADEQYF. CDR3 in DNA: TGTGCCAGCAGCCCAGGGGGGGGACTAGCGGACGAGCAGTACTTC.

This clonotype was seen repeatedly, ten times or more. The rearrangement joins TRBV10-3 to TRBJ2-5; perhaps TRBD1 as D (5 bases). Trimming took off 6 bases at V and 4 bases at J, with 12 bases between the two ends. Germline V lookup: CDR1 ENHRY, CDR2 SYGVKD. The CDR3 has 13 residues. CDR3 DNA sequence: TGTGCCATCAGCGGGCAGGGCGGAGAGACCCAGTACTTC. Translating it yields CAISGQGGETQYF.

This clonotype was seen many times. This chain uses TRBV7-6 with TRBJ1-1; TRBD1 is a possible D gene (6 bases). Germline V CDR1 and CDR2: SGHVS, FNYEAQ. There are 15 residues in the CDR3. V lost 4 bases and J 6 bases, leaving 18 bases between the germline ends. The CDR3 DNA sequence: TGTGCCAGCAGCTCCAACAGGGTTCGAAGCGCTGAAGCTTTCTTT. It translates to CASSSNRVRSAEAFF.